This T cell receptor (beta chain) was captured by sequencing in a study of blood T cell repertoires in COVID-19. Libraries were prepared by immunoSEQ multiplex PCR; TCRdb keeps only in-frame clonotypes and omits some of them. The sample holds around 280,000 clones, roughly 90% seen once. The J segment lost 6 bases and the V segment lost 7 bases, leaving 4 bases of the junction unmatched. The CDR3 contains 13 residues. Germline CDR1 LNHDA, CDR2 SQIVND (reference sequence). The source of this sequence is a woman aged 25 to 39 with COVID-19, enrolled during active disease. Sequencing was carried out using peripheral blood. This chain joins TRBV19 and TRBJ1-5, with 9 bases matching TRBD1. CDR3 residues: CASNTDRGQPQHF. The CDR3, as DNA: TGTGCCAGTAACACGGACAGGGGTCAGCCCCAGCATTTT.